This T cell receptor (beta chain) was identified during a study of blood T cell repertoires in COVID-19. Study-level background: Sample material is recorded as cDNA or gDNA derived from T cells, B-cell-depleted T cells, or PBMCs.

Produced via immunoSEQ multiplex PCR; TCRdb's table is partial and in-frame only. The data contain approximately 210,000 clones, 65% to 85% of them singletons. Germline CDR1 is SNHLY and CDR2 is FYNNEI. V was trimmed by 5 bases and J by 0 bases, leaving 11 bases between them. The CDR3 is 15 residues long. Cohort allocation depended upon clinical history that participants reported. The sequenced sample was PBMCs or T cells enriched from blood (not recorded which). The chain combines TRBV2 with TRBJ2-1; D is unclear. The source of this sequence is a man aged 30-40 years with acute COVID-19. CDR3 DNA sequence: TGTGCCAGCAGTCCCACCCTAAGCTCCTACAATGAGCAGTTCTTC. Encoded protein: CASSPTLSSYNEQFF.